The 19 T cell receptor beta chains below come from one sample, sequenced in a study of T cells in Graves' hyperthyroidism and ophthalmopathy. Amplification targeted TCR beta CDR3 regions from RNA transcripts. Researchers ran a first-round RT-PCR on the TCR CDR3 using the HTBI primer set. TCRdb re-called the multiplex PCR reads through MiXCR, storing one row per CDR3 protein. The profile covers a few hundred thousand distinct CDR3 sequences, with about a sixth appearing a single time and over 7.5% taken by the ten largest. Material for sequencing was blood. The receptor set was obtained from a woman younger than 30 with Graves' hyperthyroidism.

This clonotype was recorded many times. The V call is TRBV7-9, the J call TRBJ2-7; the match to TRBD1 covers 9 bases. The CDR3 loop spans 15 amino acids. Trimming cost V 1 base and J 5 bases; bases outside gene matches: 6. Germline V lookup: CDR1 SEHNR, CDR2 FQNEAQ (reference sequence). Here the CDR3 reads CASSLEGDRDDEQYF. The CDR3, as DNA: TGTGCCAGCAGCTTAGAGGGGGACAGGGACGACGAGCAGTACTTC. The full variable domain, completed using reference TRBV7-9 and TRBJ2-7, is DTGVSQNPRHKITKRGQNVTFRCDPISEHNRLYWYRQTLGQGPEFLTYFQNEAQLEKSRLLSDRFSAERPKGSFSTLEIQRTEQGDSAMYLCASSLEGDRDDEQYFGPGTRLTVT.

Many counts were recorded for this clonotype. J is TRBJ2-3 and V is TRBV6-1; 7 bases line up with TRBD1. CDR3 length: 13 residues. The trim removed 9 bases at V and 6 bases at J, leaving 9 bases unmatched. Per germline, CDR1 MNHNS and CDR2 SASEGT. The DNA for the CDR3 is TGTGCCAGTAGGGGGCCCCCAGCGGATACGCAGTATTTT. Residues: CASRGPPADTQYF.

This clonotype was recorded many times. A junction end diverges from the germline sequence, so it may reflect a read error. This rearrangement joins TRBV6-5 to TRBJ2-7; possible D gene TRBD2, 5 bases. Germline V gene data show CDR1 as MNHEY and CDR2 as SVGAGI. The CDR3 sequence is 17 residues long. The DNA for the CDR3 is TGTGCCAGCAGCTACTCCGTCGAGGGCCCAGTGACGAGCGAGCAGTACTTC. Translating gives CASSYSVEGPVTSEQYF.

This rearrangement joins TRBV5-1 to TRBJ1-1; D remains ambiguous. The V end was cut by 0 bases, the J end by 3 bases, with 12 bases between. Germline V gene lookup returns CDR1 SGHRS and CDR2 YFSETQ. The CDR3 runs 15 residues. The CDR3 here is CASSLGGRWDTEAFF. As DNA, the CDR3 is TGCGCCAGCAGCTTGGGAGGGAGGTGGGACACTGAAGCTTTCTTT. Complete variable domain (other parts from reference TRBV5-1 and TRBJ1-1): KAGVTQTPRYLIKTRGQQVTLSCSPISGHRSVSWYQQTPGQGLQFLFEYFSETQRNKGNFPGRFSGRQFSNSRSEMNVSTLELGDSALYLCASSLGGRWDTEAFFGQGTRLTVV.

This clonotype was detected many times. CDR3 DNA: TGTGCCAGCAGCCAAGGGTACTACGGGGCTGAAGCTTTCTTT. It encodes CASSQGYYGAEAFF. This chain links TRBV4-2 with TRBJ1-1; D ambiguous. V was clipped by 1 base and J by 6 bases, with 12 bases between them. CDR1 LGHNA and CDR2 YNFKEQ come from the germline V gene. The CDR3 is made up of 14 amino acids.

In its sample, this clonotype was seen a few times. The chain links TRBV27 to TRBJ2-7; D possibly corresponds to TRBD1 (5 bases). The V end lost 4 bases, the J end lost 2 bases, and 9 bases lay between the germline ends. Germline V gene data show CDR1 as MNHEY and CDR2 as SMNVEV (reference sequence). This CDR3 is 13 amino acids long. In DNA, the CDR3 is TGTGCCAGCAGTTGGGGCAGAGCCTACGAGCAGTACTTC. It specifies CASSWGRAYEQYF.

This clonotype turned up a few times. The rearrangement links TRBV7-9 to TRBJ2-3, with D hard to call. Germline CDR1 and CDR2: SEHNR and FQNEAQ (reference sequence). V dropped 1 base and J dropped 2 bases, with 7 bases sitting between them. The CDR3 consists of 14 residues. As DNA, the CDR3 is TGTGCCAGCAGCTTAGGCCCCTACACAGATACGCAGTATTTT. Its protein product is CASSLGPYTDTQYF.

On this clonotype itself: Germline and junction disagree at one end, which may indicate a read error. V gene TRBV28 combines with J gene TRBJ1-2; D may be TRBD1 (5 bases). The CDR3 consists of 13 residues. CDR1 is MDHEN, CDR2 SYDVKM, per germline. CDR3 in amino acids: CAGSLGGDYGYTF. The CDR3 nucleotides are TGTGCCGGCAGTTTAGGAGGGGACTATGGCTACACCTTC.

This clonotype was observed many times. This chain uses TRBV13 with TRBJ2-1, with 9 bases fitting TRBD2. V was clipped by 5 bases and J by 8 bases; unmatched bases: 10. Germline-derived CDR1 and CDR2 are PRHDT and FYEKMQ (reference sequence). The CDR3 sequence is 15 residues long. Here the CDR3 reads CASSPPSGVVHEQFF. The CDR3 region has the DNA TGTGCCAGCAGCCCCCCTAGCGGGGTCGTCCATGAGCAGTTCTTC.

This clonotype occurred once. This sequence joins TRBV5-1 and TRBJ2-1, with a possible D match to TRBD1 (6 bases). The CDR3 is made up of 16 amino acids. The germline CDR1 and CDR2 sequences are SGHRS and YFSETQ. The V end was cut by 0 bases, the J end by 3 bases, with 13 bases between. Here the CDR3 reads CASSLGRKGVYNEQFF. The CDR3 DNA is TGCGCCAGCAGCTTGGGACGTAAGGGGGTCTACAATGAGCAGTTCTTC.

This clonotype was observed many times. The chain combines TRBV6-1 with TRBJ1-5; possible D gene TRBD1, 5 bases. This CDR3 spans 17 amino acids. CDR1 and CDR2 from the germline V gene are MNHNS and SASEGT. V shed 6 bases and J shed 0 bases, with 18 bases lying between them. This CDR3 reads CASRAWGVEYSNQPQHF. Written as DNA, the CDR3 is TGTGCCAGCAGAGCGTGGGGGGTAGAGTATAGCAATCAGCCCCAGCATTTT.

This clonotype was detected ten times or more. The gene calls are TRBV20-1 and TRBJ2-5; D not certain. The CDR3 contains 14 residues. CDR1 is DFQATT and CDR2 is SNEGSKA in the germline V gene (reference sequence). Trimming cost V 3 bases and J 1 base, with 12 bases left between them. This CDR3 reads CSASVVGGQETQYF. CDR3 in DNA: TGCAGTGCTAGTGTTGTTGGCGGCCAAGAGACCCAGTACTTC.

The CDR3 protein is CASSTWGTGPSEQYF. CDR3 sequence (DNA): TGTGCCAGCAGCACCTGGGGGACAGGGCCCAGCGAGCAGTACTTC. The chain has TRBV7-9 and TRBJ2-7; 9 bases agree with TRBD1. Losses at the gene ends were 5 bases for V and 6 bases for J; bases not matched to a gene: 11. Germline values: CDR1 SEHNR, CDR2 FQNEAQ (reference sequence). The CDR3 runs to 15 residues.

This clonotype has more than one count but fewer than ten. The chain recombines TRBV19 with TRBJ1-2; 7 bases align to TRBD1. V gave up 1 base and J gave up 8 bases; unmatched junction bases: 4. This CDR3 region has 13 residues. From germline, CDR1 is LNHDA and CDR2 SQIVND (reference sequence). For the CDR3, the DNA is TGTGCCAGTAGTATAGTGAGGGGGCGAGGCTACACCTTC. Residues: CASSIVRGRGYTF.

The V gene is TRBV4-1, the J gene TRBJ1-6, with D unresolved. This CDR3 has 14 amino acids. Trimming shortened V by 4 bases and J by 8 bases, and 12 bases separated the two germline ends. Germline values: CDR1 MGHRA, CDR2 YSYEKL. CDR3 sequence: CASSRGTLDSPLHF. The CDR3 bases are TGCGCCAGCAGCCGCGGAACTCTGGATTCACCCCTCCACTTT.

This clonotype has just a few counts. V and J are TRBV5-1 and TRBJ2-1, with unresolved D. V gave up 1 base and J gave up 6 bases, with 11 bases separating them. From germline, CDR1 is SGHRS and CDR2 YFSETQ. The CDR3 is made up of 14 amino acids. The CDR3 nucleotides read TGCGCCAGCAGCTTGAGGGTGGAGCGCAATGAGCAGTTCTTC. Its translation: CASSLRVERNEQFF.

Notes on this clonotype: A clone one base away is much larger, so this may be a read error. The conserved final phenylalanine or tryptophan is absent from the CDR3, which likely points to a read error. The CDR3 spells CSASGARETQYL. The CDR3 coding sequence is TGCAGTGCTAGCGGCGCGAGAGAGACCCAGTACCTC. This chain links TRBV20-1 with TRBJ2-5; D remains unclear. The ends were cut back, 3 bases at V and 4 bases at J, with 9 bases in the middle. Germline CDR1 reads DFQATT; CDR2 reads SNEGSKA (reference sequence). This CDR3 has 12 residues.

This clonotype was counted many times. The CDR3 spells CASQTGANNQPQHF. CDR3 bases: TGTGCCAGCCAAACGGGGGCCAACAATCAGCCCCAGCATTTT. This chain uses TRBV7-9 with TRBJ1-5; the D gene is possibly TRBD1 (6 bases). CDR3 size: 14 residues. Trimming removed 8 bases from V and 3 bases from J, with 14 bases in between. Germline values: CDR1 SEHNR, CDR2 FQNEAQ (reference sequence).

This clonotype was seen repeatedly, ten times or more. In DNA, the CDR3 is TGTGCCAGTAGTACCATACGGGGACAGGGAAGGGAGACCCAGTACTTC. Residues: CASSTIRGQGRETQYF. The chain links TRBV19 to TRBJ2-5; 9 bases map to TRBD1. CDR3 length: 16 amino acids. Germline V CDR1 and CDR2: LNHDA, SQIVND (reference sequence). Trimming at V came to 4 bases and at J to 5 bases, leaving 11 bases not matched to a gene.